A selection of T cell receptor beta chains follows, all from one sample in a study of blood T cell repertoires in COVID-19. Here immunoSEQ multiplex PCR was the method, and the copy in TCRdb shows in-frame clones only, minus some. The sample carries roughly 160,000 clones, just under 85% recorded once. The sample consisted of peripheral blood. These receptors were taken from a woman older than 75 with COVID-19, enrolled during active disease. Both conserved end residues are part of each CDR3. The order of the fields is clone size, V gene, J gene, CDR3 length, D gene, CDR3 DNA, CDR3 protein. A D gene is named only where the DNA matches it firmly. Expanded clones are given a class, and other clones once, few, many or no size at all.

>NA|TRBV11-2|TRBJ2-7|17|TRBD1
TGTGCCAGCAGCTTATTTCCGGTGGCAGGGGGCTCCTACGAGCAGTACTTC
CASSLFPVAGGSYEQYF
>NA|TRBV5-1|TRBJ1-1|15|NA
TGCGCCAGCAGCTTGATGGCAGGGCTCGACACTGAAGCTTTCTTT
CASSLMAGLDTEAFF
>NA|TRBV4-1|TRBJ1-6|16|NA
TGCGCCAGCAGCCAAGATCCGGGGGGCCCCTATTCACCCCTCCACTTT
CASSQDPGGPYSPLHF
>NA|TRBV19|TRBJ2-1|14|NA
TGTGCCAGTAGTGATGTAGCCCTATACAATGAGCAGTTCTTC
CASSDVALYNEQFF
>NA|TRBV2|TRBJ2-1|13|TRBD2
TGTGCCAGCAACAGAGCGGGGGGGAATGAGCAGTTCTTC
CASNRAGGNEQFF
>NA|TRBV4-1|TRBJ2-2|14|NA
TGCGCCAGCAGCCTCGGGAGAACCACCGGGGAGCTGTTTTTT
CASSLGRTTGELFF
>NA|TRBV28|TRBJ1-5|14|NA
TGTGCCAGCAGTTGGGGACACGTACGTCAGCCCCAGCATTTT
CASSWGHVRQPQHF
>NA|TRBV18|TRBJ1-4|14|NA
TGTGCCAGCTCACCACTCTCGGACTCTGAAAAACTGTTTTTT
CASSPLSDSEKLFF
>NA|TRBV5-4|TRBJ2-1|16|TRBD2
TGTGCCAGCAGCTTTGGGACTAGCGGGGGTTACAATGAGCAGTTCTTC
CASSFGTSGGYNEQFF
>NA|TRBV19|TRBJ2-7|13|NA
TGTGCCAGTAGTATAGACAGGGGCTACGAGCAGTACTTC
CASSIDRGYEQYF
>NA|TRBV2|TRBJ2-3|12|TRBD2
TGTGCCAGCAGCCCGGGACTAATCGCGCAGTATTTT
CASSPGLIAQYF
>few|TRBV6-5|TRBJ1-1|14|NA
TGTGCCAGCGTCCGGGGGGCGAGGTTCACTGAAGCTTTCTTT
CASVRGARFTEAFF
>NA|TRBV11-1|TRBJ2-2|13|NA
TGTGCCAGCAGCCCACCCCCGCGCGGGGAGCTGTTTTTT
CASSPPPRGELFF
>NA|TRBV4-1|TRBJ2-3|15|NA
TGCGCCAGCAGCGAACGGTCGTCAAGCACAGATACGCAGTATTTT
CASSERSSSTDTQYF
>NA|TRBV3-1/TRBV3-2|TRBJ2-1|16|TRBD2
TGTGCCAGCAGCCAAGAGGGTAGCGGGGGCTCGGTGGGGCAGTTCTTC
CASSQEGSGGSVGQFF
>NA|TRBV12-3/TRBV12-4|TRBJ1-1|13|NA
TGTGCCAGCAGTTTACACCCGGACACTGAAGCTTTCTTT
CASSLHPDTEAFF
>NA|TRBV29-1|TRBJ1-2|13|NA
TGCAGCGCAGAGGGGGGGACCCACTATGGCTACACCTTC
CSAEGGTHYGYTF
>NA|TRBV5-4|TRBJ2-2|15|TRBD1
TGTGCCAGCAGCACTGAACAGGGGGGAACCGGGGAGCTGTTTTTT
CASSTEQGGTGELFF
>NA|TRBV28|TRBJ1-2|12|NA
TGTGCCAGCAGTTTAAGGGGAAGAGGCTACACCTTC
CASSLRGRGYTF
>NA|TRBV18|TRBJ2-3|15|TRBD2
TGTGCCAGCTCACCCGGGGGGGCCCACACAGATACGCAGTATTTT
CASSPGGAHTDTQYF
>once|TRBV6-6|TRBJ1-3|14|NA
TGTGCCAGCAGTGACAGGTTATTTGGAAACACCATATATTTT
CASSDRLFGNTIYF
>once|TRBV3-1/TRBV3-2|TRBJ1-1|14|NA
TGTGCCAGCAGCCAAGATCTTAGGGGCACTGAAGCTTTCTTT
CASSQDLRGTEAFF
>NA|TRBV6-6|TRBJ2-5|14|TRBD1
TGTGCCAGCAGTAAGGGACAGGGACGGGAGACCCAGTACTTC
CASSKGQGRETQYF
>NA|TRBV3-1/TRBV3-2|TRBJ1-2|14|TRBD1
TGTGCCAGCAGCCATCCTCACCCAGGGGGCGGCTACACCTTC
CASSHPHPGGGYTF
>NA|TRBV5-1|TRBJ1-4|16|TRBD1
TGCGCCAGCAGTGAGAGAGCAGGGGGAACTAATGAAAAACTGTTTTTT
CASSERAGGTNEKLFF
>NA|TRBV7-2|TRBJ1-2|13|NA
TGTGCCGGAGCGGACGGAGAAGGATATGGCTACACCTTC
CAGADGEGYGYTF
>NA|TRBV6-1|TRBJ1-3|19|TRBD1
TGTGCCAGCAGTGAAGTGAGTCAGGGGGCGGCTCTCTCTGGAAACACCATATATTTT
CASSEVSQGAALSGNTIYF
>NA|TRBV2|TRBJ1-1|15|NA
TGTGCCAGCAGAGCGGAGAGTGGTGAGAACACTGAAGCTTTCTTT
CASRAESGENTEAFF
>NA|TRBV4-1|TRBJ2-1|15|TRBD1
TGCGCCAGCAGCCAAGGACAGGGGATTTACAATGAGCAGTTCTTC
CASSQGQGIYNEQFF
>NA|TRBV3-1/TRBV3-2|TRBJ2-7|13|NA
TGTGCCAGCAGCCAGGCCCGCGGCCACGAGCAGTACTTC
CASSQARGHEQYF
>NA|TRBV3-1/TRBV3-2|TRBJ1-3|16|NA
TGTGCCAGCAGCACGCCGGGACTACTCTCTGGAAACACCATATATTTT
CASSTPGLLSGNTIYF
>NA|TRBV7-3|TRBJ2-6|16|NA
TGTGCCAGCAGCCCTTGGGCCGCATCTGGGGCCAACGTCCTGACTTTC
CASSPWAASGANVLTF